A selection of T cell receptor beta chains follows, all from one sample in a study of blood T cell repertoires in COVID-19. TCRdb's table, derived via immunoSEQ multiplex PCR, lists solely in-frame clones and lacks some. There are about 44,000 clones in the sample; 82% occur only once, and 4% to 5.5% lies in the top ten. Sequenced material: peripheral blood. These receptor sequences come from a woman aged 70 to 79 with acute or convalescent COVID-19. Each CDR3 is given without its conserved first and last residue. The order of the fields is clone size, J gene, V gene, CDR3 protein. A clone size is listed for some rows: how often the clone was seen (once, few, many), or a class if it is expanded.

clone_size: -
j_call: TRBJ2-7
v_call: TRBV7-2
cdr3_aa: ASSLVATSSEQY

clone_size: -
j_call: TRBJ1-5
v_call: TRBV6-2/TRBV6-3
cdr3_aa: ASSLPYSNQPQH

clone_size: -
j_call: TRBJ1-1
v_call: TRBV7-8
cdr3_aa: ASSRDREAEAF

clone_size: -
j_call: TRBJ2-1
v_call: TRBV5-1
cdr3_aa: ASSLERGLVNEQF

clone_size: -
j_call: TRBJ2-3
v_call: TRBV12-1
cdr3_aa: ASSLTSLLEQY

clone_size: once
j_call: TRBJ2-1
v_call: TRBV30
cdr3_aa: AWTSGSSYNEQF

clone_size: -
j_call: TRBJ2-7
v_call: TRBV6-2/TRBV6-3
cdr3_aa: ASRRTSETYEQY

clone_size: -
j_call: TRBJ2-7
v_call: TRBV11-3
cdr3_aa: ASSLSGGGPYEQY

clone_size: -
j_call: TRBJ2-2
v_call: TRBV5-4
cdr3_aa: ASMTSGPLGGELF

clone_size: -
j_call: TRBJ2-3
v_call: TRBV4-1
cdr3_aa: ASSQAPAGATDTQY

clone_size: -
j_call: TRBJ2-1
v_call: TRBV6-5
cdr3_aa: ASSYLGRGGNEQF

clone_size: -
j_call: TRBJ2-1
v_call: TRBV2
cdr3_aa: ASSALAGGSYNEQF

clone_size: -
j_call: TRBJ1-5
v_call: TRBV19
cdr3_aa: ASNGQFIGNQPQH

clone_size: few
j_call: TRBJ1-2
v_call: TRBV5-1
cdr3_aa: ASSVPQGADYGYT

clone_size: -
j_call: TRBJ2-7
v_call: TRBV30
cdr3_aa: AWSRNRFYEQY

clone_size: once
j_call: TRBJ2-7
v_call: TRBV18
cdr3_aa: ASSRLVENEQY

clone_size: -
j_call: TRBJ2-7
v_call: TRBV7-2
cdr3_aa: ASSSSGSPYEQY